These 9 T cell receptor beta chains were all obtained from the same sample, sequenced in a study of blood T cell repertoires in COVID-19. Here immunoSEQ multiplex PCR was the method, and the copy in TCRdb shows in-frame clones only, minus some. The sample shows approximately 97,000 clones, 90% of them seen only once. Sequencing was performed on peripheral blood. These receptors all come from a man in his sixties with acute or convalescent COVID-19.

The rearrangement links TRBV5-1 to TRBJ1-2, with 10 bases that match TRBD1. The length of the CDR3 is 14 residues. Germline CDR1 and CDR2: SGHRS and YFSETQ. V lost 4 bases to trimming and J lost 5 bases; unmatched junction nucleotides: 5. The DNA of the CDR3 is TGCGCCAGCAGCCAAGGGGACAGGGGATATGGCTACACCTTC. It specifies CASSQGDRGYGYTF.

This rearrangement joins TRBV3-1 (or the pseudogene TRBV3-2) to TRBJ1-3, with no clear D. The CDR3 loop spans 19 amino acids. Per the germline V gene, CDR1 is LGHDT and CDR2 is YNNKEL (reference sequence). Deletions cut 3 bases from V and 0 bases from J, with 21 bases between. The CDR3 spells CASSHPQGLAEYSGNTIYF. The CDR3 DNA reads TGTGCCAGCAGCCATCCCCAAGGACTAGCAGAATACTCTGGAAACACCATATATTTT.

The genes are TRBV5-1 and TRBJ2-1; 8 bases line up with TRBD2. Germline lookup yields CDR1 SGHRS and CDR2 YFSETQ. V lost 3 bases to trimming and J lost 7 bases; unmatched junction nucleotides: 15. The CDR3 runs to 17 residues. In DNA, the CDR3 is TGCGCCAGCAGCTCGGCCCGGGGGGGGAGAGAGGAAAATGAGCAGTTCTTC. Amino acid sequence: CASSSARGGREENEQFF.

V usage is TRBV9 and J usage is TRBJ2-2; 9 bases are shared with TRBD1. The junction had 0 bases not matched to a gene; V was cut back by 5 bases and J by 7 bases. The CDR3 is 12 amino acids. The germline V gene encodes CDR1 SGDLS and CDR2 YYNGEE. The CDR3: CASRDRGGELFF. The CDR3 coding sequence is TGTGCCAGCAGGGACAGGGGCGGGGAGCTGTTTTTT.

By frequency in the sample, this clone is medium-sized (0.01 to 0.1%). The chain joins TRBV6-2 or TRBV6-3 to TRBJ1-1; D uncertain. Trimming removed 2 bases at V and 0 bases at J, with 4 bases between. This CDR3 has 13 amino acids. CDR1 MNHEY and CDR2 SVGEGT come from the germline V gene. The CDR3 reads CASSYAVNTEAFF. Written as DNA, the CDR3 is TGTGCCAGCAGTTACGCAGTGAACACTGAAGCTTTCTTT.

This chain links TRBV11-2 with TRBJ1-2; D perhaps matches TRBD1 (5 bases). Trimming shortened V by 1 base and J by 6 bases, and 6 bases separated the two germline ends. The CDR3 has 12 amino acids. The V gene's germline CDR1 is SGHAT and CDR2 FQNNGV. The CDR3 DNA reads TGTGCCAGCAGCTTAGGCAGGGATGGCTACACCTTC. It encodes CASSLGRDGYTF.

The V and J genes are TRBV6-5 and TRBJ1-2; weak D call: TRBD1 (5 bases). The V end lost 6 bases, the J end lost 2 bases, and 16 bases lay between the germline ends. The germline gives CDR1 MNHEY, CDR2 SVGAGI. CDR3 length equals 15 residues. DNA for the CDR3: TGTGCCAGCAGCCCACGAGGAGGGGCAAACTATGGCTACACCTTC. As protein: CASSPRGGANYGYTF.

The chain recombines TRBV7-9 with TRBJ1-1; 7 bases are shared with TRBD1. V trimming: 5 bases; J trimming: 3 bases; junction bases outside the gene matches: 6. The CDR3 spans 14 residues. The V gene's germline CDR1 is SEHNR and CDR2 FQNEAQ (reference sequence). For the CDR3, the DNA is TGTGCCAGCAGCGAATACCAGGGGGACACTGAAGCTTTCTTT. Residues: CASSEYQGDTEAFF.

The CDR3 loop is CASSQLRAGQPQHF. CDR3 nucleotides: TGTGCCAGCAGCCAACTCAGGGCCGGTCAGCCCCAGCATTTT. The chain carries TRBV16 and TRBJ1-5; possibly TRBD1 for D (5 bases). V gave up 2 bases and J gave up 6 bases, with 11 bases separating them. The germline V gene has CDR1 KGHSY and CDR2 FQNENV. The CDR3 loop spans 14 amino acids.